The 23 T cell receptor beta chains presented below share a single source sample, sequenced in a study of human T cells and chemical hapten exposure. The time point was: patch test 1, 2 weeks after DPC sensitization. Treatment in this sample: therapeutic diphenylcyclopropenone sensitization with weekly scalp DPC. TCRdb passed the RACE reads through MiXCR, listing each CDR3 protein once. The data show more than 70,000 distinct CDR3 sequences, 12% seen once. Sequences were derived from whole blood, sampled in connection with sensitization to the hapten diphenylcyclopropenone (DPC). These TCRs come from a woman aged 60 to 75 with alopecia areata. Some clones in this sample may be carry-over from other donors' samples.

V usage is TRBV12-3 or TRBV12-4 and J usage is TRBJ1-6; D is ambiguous. This CDR3 has 14 amino acids. Trimming cost V 2 bases and J 5 bases, with 7 bases left between them. The CDR3 region has the DNA TGTGCCAGCAGTTTAACACAGAATAATTCACCCCTCCACTTT. Its protein product is CASSLTQNNSPLHF.

The rearrangement links TRBV18 to TRBJ2-7; 12 bases align to TRBD1. With V trimmed by 3 bases and J by 7 bases, 10 bases remained unmatched. The CDR3 length is 16 residues. Germline V gene sequence: CDR1 KGHSH, CDR2 LQKENI. The CDR3 spells CASSPQPGQGAGEQYF. The CDR3 region has the DNA TGTGCCAGCTCACCCCAACCGGGACAGGGGGCGGGAGAGCAGTACTTC.

This clonotype was counted a few times. V usage is TRBV12-3 or TRBV12-4 and J usage is TRBJ2-5; D is perhaps TRBD1 (6 bases). The CDR3 loop spans 14 amino acids. V was clipped by 2 bases and J by 4 bases, with 11 bases between them. The chain's CDR3 is CASSLMGAVETQYF. CDR3 DNA: TGTGCCAGCAGTTTAATGGGGGCCGTAGAGACCCAGTACTTC.

The rearrangement links TRBV5-1 to TRBJ1-1, with 7 bases that match TRBD1. V gave up 2 bases and J gave up 5 bases; unmatched junction bases: 9. CDR1 and CDR2 from the germline V gene are SGHRS and YFSETQ. The CDR3 contains 15 residues. The CDR3 coding sequence is TGCGCCAGCAGCTTCATTGACAGGGCCTCGACTGAAGCTTTCTTT. Translated, it gives CASSFIDRASTEAFF.

Ten or more counts support this clonotype. This chain links TRBV20-1 with TRBJ1-1; D not certain. The germline V gene encodes CDR1 DFQATT and CDR2 SNEGSKA (reference sequence). The CDR3 covers 11 residues. The ends were cut back, 3 bases at V and 3 bases at J, with 5 bases in the middle. The CDR3 loop is CSASGYTEAFF. The DNA for the CDR3 is TGCAGTGCTAGTGGGTACACTGAAGCTTTCTTT.

This clonotype was recorded many times. This chain connects TRBV3-1 to TRBJ2-7, with D possibly being TRBD1 (5 bases). Germline V CDR1 and CDR2: LGHDT, YNNKEL (reference sequence). The V gene lost 3 bases and the J gene lost 5 bases, with 5 bases spanning the gap. The CDR3 extends over 11 amino acids. CDR3: CASSHRDEQYF. CDR3 bases: TGTGCCAGCAGCCACAGGGACGAGCAGTACTTC.

This clonotype was seen ten or more times. The chain recombines TRBV6-1 with TRBJ2-2; a possible D gene is TRBD1 (5 bases). Trimming removed 7 bases at V and 2 bases at J, with 11 bases between. The CDR3 is 14 residues long. CDR1 is MNHNS and CDR2 is SASEGT in the germline V gene. CDR3 region: CASNPTDNTGELFF. DNA for the CDR3: TGTGCCAGCAACCCGACAGACAACACCGGGGAGCTGTTTTTT.

Here the CDR3 reads CASSRSGQGPGNTIYF. CDR3 bases: TGTGCCAGCAGTCGATCGGGACAGGGACCTGGAAACACCATATATTTT. The V and J genes are TRBV6-5 and TRBJ1-3; 9 bases match TRBD1. This CDR3 comprises 16 residues. The V and J ends lost 5 bases and 2 bases, in that order; junction bases with no gene match: 7. Germline CDR1 and CDR2: MNHEY and SVGAGI.

This clonotype was counted only a few times. This sequence joins TRBV9 and TRBJ2-2, with D unresolved. The CDR3 runs 14 residues. Germline assignment: CDR1 SGDLS and CDR2 YYNGEE. The V gene lost 5 bases and the J gene lost 3 bases, with 11 bases spanning the gap. CDR3 loop: CASRQTHDTGELFF. CDR3 coding DNA: TGTGCCAGCAGACAAACCCATGACACCGGGGAGCTGTTTTTT.

This clonotype was recorded many times. This chain connects TRBV7-8 to TRBJ2-1, with TRBD2 identical over 7 bases. The ends lost 5 bases at V and 3 bases at J; junction bases unmatched: 4. Looked up from germline, CDR1 is SGHVS and CDR2 is FQNEAQ. This CDR3 contains 14 residues. As DNA, the CDR3 is TGTGCCAGCAGCGCCGGGACTAACTACAATGAGCAGTTCTTC. Residues: CASSAGTNYNEQFF.

This clonotype appeared a few times. The V and J genes are TRBV5-1 and TRBJ2-1; unclear D gene. There are 11 residues in the CDR3. V lost 2 bases and J 15 bases, leaving 12 bases between the germline ends. Germline CDR1 is SGHRS and CDR2 is YFSETQ. This CDR3 is CASSFSVVRFF. The CDR3 nucleotides read TGCGCCAGCAGCTTTTCCGTGGTCCGGTTCTTC.

There are many counts of this clonotype. The genes are TRBV7-4 and TRBJ2-4; D remains ambiguous. The V and J ends lost 8 bases and 5 bases respectively, with 7 bases between them. This CDR3 has 11 residues. Germline V gives CDR1 SGHVT, CDR2 SQSDAQ. The chain's CDR3 is CASWQQNIQYF. The CDR3 bases are TGTGCCAGCTGGCAGCAAAACATTCAGTACTTC.

The chain has TRBV7-2 and TRBJ1-4; 8 nucleotides align to TRBD1. CDR3 size: 14 residues. Per germline, CDR1 SGHTA and CDR2 FQGNSA. The J segment lost 6 bases and the V segment lost 3 bases, leaving 3 bases of the junction unmatched. CDR3 coding DNA: TGTGCCAGCAGCTTGAACAGGGGGGATGAAAAACTGTTTTTT. As protein: CASSLNRGDEKLFF.

This clonotype occurred many times. The V and J genes are TRBV20-1 and TRBJ2-2; either TRBD1 or TRBD2 may fit D (5 bases each). Germline lookup yields CDR1 DFQATT and CDR2 SNEGSKA (reference sequence). CDR3 length: 15 residues. V was trimmed by 0 bases and J by 1 base, leaving 9 bases between them. CDR3 in amino acids: CSARDEGRNTGELFF. CDR3 in DNA: TGCAGTGCTAGAGACGAGGGGCGGAACACCGGGGAGCTGTTTTTT.

This clonotype has a handful of counts. V and J are TRBV12-2 and TRBJ1-4. TRBV12-2 is marked as a pseudogene. The CDR3 extends over 15 amino acids. This CDR3 is CASPMETATNEKLFF. The CDR3 DNA sequence: TGTGCAAGTCCCATGGAAACTGCAACTAATGAAAAACTGTTTTTT.

The chain carries TRBV2 and TRBJ2-7; D is ambiguous. The CDR3 sequence is 13 residues long. V gave up 4 bases and J gave up 1 base, with 8 bases separating them. Germline V gene data show CDR1 as SNHLY and CDR2 as FYNNEI. The CDR3 spells CASSARFSYEQYF. Written as DNA, the CDR3 is TGTGCCAGCAGTGCCAGATTTTCCTACGAGCAGTACTTC.

This clonotype was counted ten times or more. At one of its ends the junction is not consistent with the germline gene, which may arise from a read error. This sequence joins TRBV12-3 or TRBV12-4 and TRBJ2-7, with D perhaps TRBD1 or TRBD2 (5 bases each). The CDR3 totals 13 residues. In DNA form, the CDR3 reads TGTGCCAGCAGTCACGGGGCCCCGTACGGGCAGTACTTC. Its protein product is CASSHGAPYGQYF.

This clonotype was seen at least ten times. The chain recombines TRBV29-1 with TRBJ1-1, with D maybe TRBD1 (6 bases). V lost 7 bases and J lost 4, with 13 bases in between. CDR1 SQVTM and CDR2 ANQGSEA come from the germline V gene. The CDR3 extends over 12 amino acids. The CDR3 region is CSDRVEGTEAFF. In DNA form, the CDR3 reads TGCAGCGACAGGGTTGAGGGCACTGAAGCTTTCTTT.

Only a few counts were recorded for this clonotype. This chain links TRBV7-9 with TRBJ2-5; TRBD1 matches 10 bases. Germline CDR1 reads SEHNR; CDR2 reads FQNEAQ (reference sequence). The CDR3 has 16 amino acids. V trimming: 5 bases; J trimming: 5 bases; junction bases outside the gene matches: 11. The CDR3 bases are TGTGCCAGCAGCCCCCGACGGACAGGGGGTTTGGAGACCCAGTACTTC. It is translated as CASSPRRTGGLETQYF.

The chain is built from TRBV29-1 and TRBJ2-1; 8 bases line up with TRBD2. The CDR3 is 13 residues long. In germline, CDR1 is SQVTM, CDR2 ANQGSEA. With 8 bases clipped from V and 1 base from J, the junction kept 4 bases outside the gene matches. This CDR3 is CSNRGGSYNEQFF. In DNA form, the CDR3 reads TGCAGCAACCGCGGGGGGTCCTACAATGAGCAGTTCTTC.

At least ten counts were recorded for this clonotype. V is TRBV27 and J is TRBJ1-1; no clear D gene. The CDR3 runs to 13 residues. Germline V gives CDR1 MNHEY, CDR2 SMNVEV (reference sequence). Deletions cut 4 bases from V and 5 bases from J, with 11 bases between. CDR3 nucleotides: TGTGCCAGCAGTTGGACCGGAGGGACTGAAGCTTTCTTT. This gives the protein CASSWTGGTEAFF.

Regarding this clonotype: A much larger clone is a single base away; this may be a read error. The chain combines TRBV7-3 with TRBJ2-2, with D tentatively TRBD2 (5 bases). CDR3 length: 14 amino acids. Germline CDR1 reads SGHTA; CDR2 reads FQGTGA. The CDR3 protein is CASSLVGYTGELYF. DNA of the CDR3: TGTGCCAGCAGCTTAGTAGGGTACACCGGGGAGCTGTATTTT.

In this sample, this clonotype turned up a few times. The V and J genes are TRBV12-5 and TRBJ2-1; D uncertain. Germline V gene sequence: CDR1 LGHNT, CDR2 FRNRAP. CDR3 size: 12 residues. The ends were cut back, 1 base at V and 7 bases at J, with 5 bases in the middle. The CDR3 coding sequence is TGTGCTAGTGGTTTGGGGGTGAATGAGCAGTTCTTC. It specifies CASGLGVNEQFF.